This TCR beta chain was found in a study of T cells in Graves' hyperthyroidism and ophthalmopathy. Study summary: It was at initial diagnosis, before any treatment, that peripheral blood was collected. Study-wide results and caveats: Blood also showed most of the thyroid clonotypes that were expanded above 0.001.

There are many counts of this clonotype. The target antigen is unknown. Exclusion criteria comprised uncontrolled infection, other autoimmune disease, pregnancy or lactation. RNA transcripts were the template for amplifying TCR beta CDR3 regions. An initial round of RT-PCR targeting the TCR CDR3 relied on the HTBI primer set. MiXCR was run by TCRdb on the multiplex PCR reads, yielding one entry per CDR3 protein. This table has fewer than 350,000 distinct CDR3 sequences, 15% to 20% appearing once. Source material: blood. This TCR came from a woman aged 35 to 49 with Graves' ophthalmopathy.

CDR3 protein: CASSLGGGLDETQYF. As DNA, the CDR3 is TGTGCCAGCAGCTTAGGGGGAGGACTAGATGAGACCCAGTACTTC. The chain carries TRBV7-2 and TRBJ2-5; 7 positions match TRBD2. The V segment lost 1 base and the J segment 5 bases; nucleotides outside the gene matches: 7. This CDR3 comprises 15 residues. Germline lookup yields CDR1 SGHTA and CDR2 FQGNSA.